This T cell receptor beta chain appears in the sequencing data of a study of ipilimumab plus nivolumab after autologous stem cell transplantation. Findings and caveats of the study: Authors suggest TCR repertoire, Treg phenotype and gut microbiota support further study.

The length of the CDR3 is 15 residues. V lost 4 bases, J lost 3 bases, and 14 bases lay in between. The germline V gene encodes CDR1 SGHVS and CDR2 FQNEAQ. Patients got ipilimumab 1 mg/kg beginning 14 to 28 days post-transplant. Notes on this clone: Antigen: not known.

Sequencing was performed with immunoSEQ multiplex PCR; in TCRdb, only in-frame clones are kept and a portion is missing. This repertoire shows about 24,000 clones, about 86% found once; its top ten account for less than 5.5%. The V and J genes are TRBV7-8 and TRBJ2-3; possible D gene TRBD2, 5 bases. The sample in question was PBMCs, obtained in a trial of ipilimumab plus nivolumab as post-transplant consolidation. This receptor was identified in a male donor with diffuse large B-cell lymphoma. In DNA form, the CDR3 reads TGTGCCAGCAGCTCATACCTAGCTGGGACAGATACGCAGTATTTT. It encodes CASSSYLAGTDTQYF.